This T cell receptor beta chain was sequenced in a study of CD8 T cells in ankylosing spondylitis. Study-wide results and limits: Blood from ankylosing spondylitis patients appeared to carry a characteristic roughly 8-variant TCR beta motif. The clones that were linked to disease were reported to be significantly enriched in matched synovial fluid samples from ankylosing spondylitis patients. CD8+ disease-linked clones were present at relatively low frequencies in blood.

Concerning this clonotype itself: The antigen is not known.

The CDR3 runs to 14 residues. With 4 bases removed from V and 6 bases from J, the gap between germline ends came to 13 bases. The V gene's germline CDR1 is SGDLS and CDR2 YYNGEE. The TCR beta libraries were generated through quantitative 5'-RACE incorporating molecular barcodes. A single record per CDR3 protein comes from TCRdb applying MiXCR to the 5' RACE reads. The profile covers around 140,000 distinct CDR3 sequences, with roughly 15% appearing a single time and around a third taken by the ten largest. Sequencing was done on a sample of blood, either unsorted or a sorted T cell fraction (not recorded which). The genes are TRBV9 and TRBJ2-2, with a tentative D call TRBD1 (5 bases). The sequence was collected from a male donor with ankylosing spondylitis. CDR3 amino acids: CASSPQGWAGELFF. CDR3 in DNA: TGTGCCAGCAGCCCCCAGGGTTGGGCCGGGGAGCTGTTTTTT.